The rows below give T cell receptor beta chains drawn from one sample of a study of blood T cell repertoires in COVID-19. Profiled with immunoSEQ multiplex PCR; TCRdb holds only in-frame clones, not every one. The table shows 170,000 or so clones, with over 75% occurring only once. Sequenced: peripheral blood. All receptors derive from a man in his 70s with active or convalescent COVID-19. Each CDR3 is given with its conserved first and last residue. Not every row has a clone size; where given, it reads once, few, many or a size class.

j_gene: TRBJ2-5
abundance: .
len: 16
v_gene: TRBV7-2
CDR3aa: CASSLWSLEGGETQYF

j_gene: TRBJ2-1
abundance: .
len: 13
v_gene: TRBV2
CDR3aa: CASSGSRFNEQFF

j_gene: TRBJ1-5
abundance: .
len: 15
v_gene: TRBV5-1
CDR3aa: CASSLETGNNQPQHF

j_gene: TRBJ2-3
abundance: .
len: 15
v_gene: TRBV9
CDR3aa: CASSVTAGAPHTQYF

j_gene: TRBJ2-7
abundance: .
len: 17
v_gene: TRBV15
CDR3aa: CATSRDVVDGGGNEQYF

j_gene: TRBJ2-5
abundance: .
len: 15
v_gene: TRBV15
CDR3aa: CATSSGGGETETQYF

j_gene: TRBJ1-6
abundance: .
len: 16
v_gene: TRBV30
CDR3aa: CAWSVRGRVYNSPLHF

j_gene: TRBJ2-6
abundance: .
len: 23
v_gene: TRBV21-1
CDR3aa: CASCRDRGPDWASGGSGANVLTF

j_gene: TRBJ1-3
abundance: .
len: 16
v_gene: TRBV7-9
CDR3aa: CASSLQPDTSGNTIYF

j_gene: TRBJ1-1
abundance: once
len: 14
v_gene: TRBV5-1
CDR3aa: CASSLQGANTEAFF

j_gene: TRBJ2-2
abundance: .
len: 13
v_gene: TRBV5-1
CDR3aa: CASTVEGAGELFF

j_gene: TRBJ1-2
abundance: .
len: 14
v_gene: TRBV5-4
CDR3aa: CASGTGTTNYGYTF

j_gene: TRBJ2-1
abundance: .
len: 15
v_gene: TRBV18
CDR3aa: CASSRGGQKNNEQFF

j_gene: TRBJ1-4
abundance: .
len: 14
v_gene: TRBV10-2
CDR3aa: CASSLQGANEKLFF

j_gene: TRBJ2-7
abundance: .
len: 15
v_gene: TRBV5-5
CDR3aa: CASSYRSQGSYEQYF

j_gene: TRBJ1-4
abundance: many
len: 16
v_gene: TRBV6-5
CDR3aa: CASSYSIATSNEKLFF

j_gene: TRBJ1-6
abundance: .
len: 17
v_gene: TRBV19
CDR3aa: CASSSDRVGSYNSPLHF

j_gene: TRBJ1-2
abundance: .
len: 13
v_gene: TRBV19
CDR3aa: CASKAGSPVGYTF

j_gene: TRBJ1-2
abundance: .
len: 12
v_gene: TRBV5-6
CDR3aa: CASSSGSYGYTF

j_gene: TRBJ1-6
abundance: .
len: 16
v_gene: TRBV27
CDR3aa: CASSLYGQGDNSPLHF

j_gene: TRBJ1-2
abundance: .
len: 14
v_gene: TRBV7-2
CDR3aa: CASSPQGRTYGYTF

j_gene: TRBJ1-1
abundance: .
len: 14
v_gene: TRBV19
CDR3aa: CASSLDRVGTEAFF

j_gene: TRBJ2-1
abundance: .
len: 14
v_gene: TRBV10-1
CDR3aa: CASSDLAGSNEQFF

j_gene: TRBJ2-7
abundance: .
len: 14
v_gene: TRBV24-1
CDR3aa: CATRPLGGSHEQYF

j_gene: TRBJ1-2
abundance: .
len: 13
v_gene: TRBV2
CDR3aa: CASSYDRGTGCTF

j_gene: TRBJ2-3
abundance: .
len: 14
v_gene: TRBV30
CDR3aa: CAWRGLGGTDTQYF

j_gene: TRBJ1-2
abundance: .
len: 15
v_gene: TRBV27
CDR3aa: CASSPAGRGPYGYTF

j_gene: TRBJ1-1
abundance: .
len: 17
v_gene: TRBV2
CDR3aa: CASRHTIGQGANTEAFF

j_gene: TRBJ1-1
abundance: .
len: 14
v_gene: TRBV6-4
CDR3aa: CASSTDAENTEAFF

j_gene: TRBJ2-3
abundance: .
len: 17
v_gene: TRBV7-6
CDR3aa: CASSLEVGGGATDTQYF

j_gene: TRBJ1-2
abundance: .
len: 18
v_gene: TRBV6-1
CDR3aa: CASSEGYYRGSPPYGYTF

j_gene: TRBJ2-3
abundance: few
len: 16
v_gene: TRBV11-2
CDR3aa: CASSLTGAVGTDTQYF

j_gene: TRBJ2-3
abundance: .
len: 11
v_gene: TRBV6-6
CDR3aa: CASSPGDTQYF

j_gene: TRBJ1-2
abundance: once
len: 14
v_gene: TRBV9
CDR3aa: CASSVDNSFYGYTF

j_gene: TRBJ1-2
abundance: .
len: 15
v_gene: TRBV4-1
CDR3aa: CASSRTSGVDYGYTF

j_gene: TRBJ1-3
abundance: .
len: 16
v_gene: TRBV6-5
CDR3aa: CASSYGTGLSGNTIYF

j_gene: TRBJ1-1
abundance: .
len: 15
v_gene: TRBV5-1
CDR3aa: CASSLSEGASTEAFF

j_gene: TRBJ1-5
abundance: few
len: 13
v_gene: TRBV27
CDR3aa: CATGTAGYQPQHF

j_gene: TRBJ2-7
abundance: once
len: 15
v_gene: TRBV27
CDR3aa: CASSAGNRPTYEQYF

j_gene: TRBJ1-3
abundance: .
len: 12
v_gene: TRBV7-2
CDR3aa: CASSSFGNTIYF

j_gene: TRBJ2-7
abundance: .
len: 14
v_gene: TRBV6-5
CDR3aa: CASSIQGDSYEQYF

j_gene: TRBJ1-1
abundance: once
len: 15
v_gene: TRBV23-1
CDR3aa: CASSRLTGSNTEAFF

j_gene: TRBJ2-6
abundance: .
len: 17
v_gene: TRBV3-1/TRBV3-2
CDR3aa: CASSLNAGNSGANVLTF

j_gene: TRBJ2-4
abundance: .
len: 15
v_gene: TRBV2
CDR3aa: CASSAILLAKNIQYF

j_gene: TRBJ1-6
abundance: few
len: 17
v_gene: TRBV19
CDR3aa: CASSISRSGSYNSPLHF

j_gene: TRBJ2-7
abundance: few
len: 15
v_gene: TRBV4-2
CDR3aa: CASSQDNGRAYEQYF

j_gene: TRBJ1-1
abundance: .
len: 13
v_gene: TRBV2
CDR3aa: CASSASRDTEAFF

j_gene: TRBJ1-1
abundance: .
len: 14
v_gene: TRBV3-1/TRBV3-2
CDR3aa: CASSRESAAIEAFF

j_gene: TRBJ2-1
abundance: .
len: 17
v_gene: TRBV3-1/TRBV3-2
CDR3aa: CASSPTLLAGSYNEQFF

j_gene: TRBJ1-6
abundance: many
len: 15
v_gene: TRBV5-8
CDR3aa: CASRAMDRGKSPLHF

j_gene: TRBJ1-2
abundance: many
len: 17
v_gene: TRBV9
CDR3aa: CASSASFDRLGFRGYTF

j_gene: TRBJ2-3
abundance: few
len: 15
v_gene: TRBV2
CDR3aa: CASSETLTRTDTQYF

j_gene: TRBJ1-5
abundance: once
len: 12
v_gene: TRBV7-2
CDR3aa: CASSRDERPQHF

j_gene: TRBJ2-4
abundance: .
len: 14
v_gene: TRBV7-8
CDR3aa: CASSFQGDRNIQYF

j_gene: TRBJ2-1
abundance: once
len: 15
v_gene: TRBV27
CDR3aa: CASAGGGVTYNEQFF